The rows below give T cell receptor beta chains drawn from one sample of a study of shared clonotypes between healthy human individuals. Using immunoSEQ multiplex PCR, the repertoire was profiled, and TCRdb retains in-frame clones only, with some absent. The table shows millions of clones, with approximately 93% occurring only once. The specimen sequenced was naive CD4+ T cells from PBMCs. Source of these receptors: a man younger than 35 in good health. Some clones in this sample may be carry-over from other donors' samples. CDR3s include the opening cysteine and the closing phenylalanine or tryptophan.

cdr3_aa j_call v_call
CASSLFGTDNQPQHF TRBJ1-5 TRBV27
CASSPRFWDTIYF TRBJ1-3 TRBV11-1
CASSLPGGQPQHF TRBJ1-5 TRBV7-8
CASSLGIASPGGYTF TRBJ1-2 TRBV7-8
CASSFLRSNTGELFF TRBJ2-2 TRBV28
CASSLTGSQPQHF TRBJ1-5 TRBV5-1
CASSLVGLAVYNEQFF TRBJ2-1 TRBV5-1
CAWSATRTSGVPTDTQYF TRBJ2-3 TRBV30
CASSLVTPQETQYF TRBJ2-5 TRBV5-1
CASSPWGPTNYGYTF TRBJ1-2 TRBV19
CASSSNRETTEAFF TRBJ1-1 TRBV7-2
CATSNPPGVWDSGELFF TRBJ2-2 TRBV15
CASSGQVGEKLFF TRBJ1-4 TRBV2